The T cell receptor (beta chain) described here comes from a study of early T cells in non-severe SARS-CoV-2 infection. The germline V gene has CDR1 SGHVS and CDR2 FQNEAQ. The V end lost 5 bases, the J end lost 0 bases, and 10 bases lay between the germline ends. This CDR3 comprises 14 residues. Individually, cDNA molecules had unique molecular identifiers attached to them. In TCRdb, the 5' RACE reads were re-called with MiXCR into one record per CDR3 protein. The sample yields more than 85,000 distinct CDR3 sequences, around a sixth seen once. The sequenced sample consisted of whole blood. The V gene is TRBV7-8, the J gene TRBJ1-2, with no clear D. The clonotype originates from an adult who was a healthcare worker with PCR-confirmed SARS-CoV-2 infection or an uninfected control (not recorded which). The CDR3: CASSRTEANYGYTF. CDR3 nucleotides: TGTGCCAGCAGCCGAACAGAAGCTAACTATGGCTACACCTTC.